The rows below give T cell receptor beta chains drawn from one sample of a study of blood T cell repertoires in COVID-19. TCRdb's copy holds only in-frame clones and misses some; the assay was immunoSEQ multiplex PCR. The table has fewer than 250,000 clones, around 82% seen once. The sequenced sample was peripheral blood. These receptors came from a woman between 50 and 59 years old with acute or convalescent COVID-19. Each CDR3 is given with its conserved first and last residue. The order of the fields is clone size, V gene, J gene, CDR3 protein. The size field is filled for only some rows; it gives once, few, many or a size class.

>NA|TRBV5-5|TRBJ2-7
CASSLRLAGPLGEQYF
>NA|TRBV27|TRBJ1-6
CASSPTGTVSPLHF
>NA|TRBV5-6|TRBJ2-7
CASSSYQRVTYEQYF
>NA|TRBV29-1|TRBJ2-2
CSASYNTGELFF
>NA|TRBV18|TRBJ1-1
CASSQGQGALNTEAFF
>NA|TRBV6-1|TRBJ2-5
CASSHPSGQETQYF
>NA|TRBV5-1|TRBJ2-3
CASSLDGLQGANTQYF
>NA|TRBV7-8|TRBJ2-7
CASSLFGGLASYEQYF
>NA|TRBV19|TRBJ1-2
CASSGTQGFYGYTF
>NA|TRBV15|TRBJ2-1
CATSSTSGSSYNEQFF
>once|TRBV5-4|TRBJ1-1
CASSLGPHGTEAFF
>NA|TRBV28|TRBJ2-7
CASSLGQIVYEQYF
>NA|TRBV7-3|TRBJ1-1
CASSLNRNTEAFF
>NA|TRBV5-1|TRBJ2-3
CASSGGRFTDTQYF
>NA|TRBV19|TRBJ2-4
CASSPRASGGRYIQYF
>NA|TRBV5-1|TRBJ2-2
CASSDPGQTTGELFF